A single sample gave rise to the 8 T cell receptor beta chains below, sequenced in a study of glioma-infiltrating T cells. TCR alpha and beta CDR3 regions were amplified from RNA using iRepertoire nested multiplex PCR. MiXCR was run by TCRdb on the multiplex PCR reads, yielding one entry per CDR3 protein. This sample has about 200,000 distinct CDR3 sequences; about 31% occur once, and the top ten carry over 20%. Input material: glioma tissue, nonneoplastic brain tissue, or PBMCs (not recorded which). The receptors originated from a human donor with low-grade glioma or glioblastoma, undergoing nonglioma brain surgery, or in good health (not recorded which).

The chain employs TRBV6-5 and TRBJ2-2; no clear D. V was shortened by 4 bases and J by 0 bases, with 9 bases between the two germline ends. CDR3 length: 15 residues. Per the germline V gene, CDR1 is MNHEY and CDR2 is SVGAGI. The chain's CDR3 is CASSLGSANTGELFF. The DNA for the CDR3 is TGTGCCAGCAGTTTAGGAAGCGCGAACACCGGGGAGCTGTTTTTT.

On this clonotype itself: A much larger clonotype is one base distant, so this may be a read error. The chain links TRBV18 to TRBJ1-6; TRBD1 agrees at 7 bases. The ends lost 5 bases at V and 0 bases at J; junction bases unmatched: 7. CDR3 length equals 17 residues. The germline gives CDR1 KGHSH, CDR2 LQKENI. The CDR3 bases are TGTGCCAGCTCATCGCGGGGACAGCACTCCTATAATTCACCCCTCCACTTT. It translates to CASSSRGQHSYNSPLHF. The variable domain in full, with the rest retrieved from reference TRBV18 and TRBJ1-6, is NAGVMQNPRHLVRRRGQEARLRCSPMKGHSHVYWYRQLPEEGLKFMVYLQKENIIDESGMPKERFSAEFPKEGPSILRIQQVVRGDSAAYFCASSSRGQHSYNSPLHFGNGTRLTVT.

This clonotype has more than one count but fewer than ten. V and J are TRBV29-1 and TRBJ2-5; D is unclear. This CDR3 comprises 13 residues. Trimming left V 2 bases short and J 9 bases short, with 16 bases between. CDR1 SQVTM and CDR2 ANQGSEA come from the germline V gene. The CDR3 here is CSVEFYVPESQYF. DNA for the CDR3: TGCAGCGTTGAATTTTATGTGCCTGAGTCCCAGTACTTC.

This clonotype was seen repeatedly, ten times or more. The chain has TRBV18 and TRBJ2-1; D gene uncertain. The CDR3 spans 12 residues. V was clipped by 2 bases and J by 6 bases, with 5 bases between them. From germline, CDR1 is KGHSH and CDR2 LQKENI. CDR3 DNA: TGTGCCAGCTCACCAATAGCCAATGAGCAGTTCTTC. Translating gives CASSPIANEQFF.

On this clonotype: The DNA is left out, because the CDR3 cannot be placed on it with certainty; the CDR3 is given as TCRdb lists it. The CDR3 protein is CASPPCASSRLGGADTYEQYF. The rearrangement joins TRBV5-4 to TRBJ2-7; the table's D gene call, TRBD1, was not cross checked with the DNA. Germline V gene data show CDR1 as SGHNT and CDR2 as YYREEE (reference sequence). Inclusive of both ends, the CDR3 amounts to 21 amino acids.

This clonotype was picked up many times. CDR3 sequence (DNA): TGTGCCAGCACCAAGAGGGGGTGGCAGGGGGCTAGGGAGGACACTGAAGCTTTCTTT. Its protein is CASTKRGWQGAREDTEAFF. The chain has TRBV27 and TRBJ1-1, with 8 bases identical to TRBD1. CDR1 is MNHEY and CDR2 is SMNVEV in the germline V gene (reference sequence). The V and J ends lost 7 bases and 3 bases, in that order; junction bases with no gene match: 22. The CDR3 runs to 19 residues.

With respect to this clonotype: A read error may explain this, as a much larger clone is one base away. The rearrangement joins TRBV7-4 to TRBJ2-7, with D possibly called TRBD1 or TRBD2 (5 bases each). Germline V gives CDR1 SGHVT, CDR2 SQSDAQ. This CDR3 contains 16 residues. The V end lost 0 bases, the J end lost 6 bases, and 18 bases lay between the germline ends. CDR3 sequence reads: CASSLASGTAGTEQYF. CDR3 nucleotides: TGTGCCAGCAGCTTAGCCTCAGGGACCGCAGGTACCGAGCAGTACTTC.

The table lists this clonotype with many counts. The rearrangement uses TRBV6-1 and TRBJ1-2, with a tentative D call TRBD1 (6 bases). Germline CDR1 and CDR2: MNHNS and SASEGT. The CDR3 spans 15 residues. V lost 7 bases to trimming and J lost 0 bases, with 15 bases between them. DNA of the CDR3: TGTGCCAGCACCCCCGGGGGGACACCTAACTATGGCTACACCTTC. It specifies CASTPGGTPNYGYTF.